Included here is one T cell receptor beta chain sequence, with context. The J segment lost 1 base and the V segment lost 0 bases, leaving 6 bases of the junction unmatched. The germline V gene encodes CDR1 SGHRS and CDR2 YFSETQ. The length of the CDR3 is 16 residues. This specimen comes from a study of blood T cell repertoires in COVID-19. Overall study context: The United States, Italy and Spain supplied acute and convalescent COVID-19 samples. Sources were T cells, B-cell-depleted T cells, or PBMCs; the material itself was cDNA or gDNA.

Authors' analysis steps: From reference gene primer amplification, estimates of nucleated cell counts were derived. Sequencing was performed with immunoSEQ multiplex PCR; in TCRdb, only in-frame clones are kept and a portion is missing. D and trimming come from the DNA, and the V and J calls and clone size come from that table. The sample has tens of thousands of clones, around 83% seen once. This chain links TRBV5-1 with TRBJ1-2; 7 bases are a match to TRBD1. The sample was peripheral blood. This TCR was recovered from a man aged 50 or older with active COVID-19. The CDR3: CASSLDRGQDNYGYTF. CDR3 in DNA: TGCGCCAGCAGCTTGGACAGGGGTCAGGATAACTATGGCTACACCTTC.